This paragraph covers one T cell receptor (beta chain) sequence. Its antigen is unidentified. This sample was included in a study of cytomegalovirus exposure and HLA in healthy donors. About the study: Earlier work reported 117 million unique TCR beta sequences from about 180 million T cells.

Study-level findings and limits: Donors were assumed by presence/absence analyses to have roughly uniform sequencing depth.

CDR3 length: 15 residues. Trimming stripped 2 bases from V and 5 bases from J, with 16 bases between. Germline assignment: CDR1 MNHEY and CDR2 SVGAGI. Those who donated were healthy bone marrow donors. The primer mix had 60 Vbeta and 13 Jbeta primers. Profiled with immunoSEQ multiplex PCR; TCRdb holds only in-frame clones, not every one. Of about 190,000 clones in the sample, roughly 81% were seen once. The V and J genes are TRBV6-5 and TRBJ2-7; weak D call: TRBD1 (5 bases). This receptor was identified in a woman younger than 45 in good health and CMV-seropositive. The sequenced sample consisted of PBMCs. CDR3 protein: CASSYGRQGIDEQYF. Written as DNA, the CDR3 is TGTGCCAGCAGTTACGGTCGGCAGGGAATCGACGAGCAGTACTTC.